This TCR beta chain was observed in a study of T cell responses to AZD1222 COVID-19 vaccine. There are 16 residues in the CDR3. Losses at the gene ends were 5 bases for V and 4 bases for J; bases not matched to a gene: 11. Germline V CDR1 and CDR2: MNHEY, SVGEGT. Assay used: immunoSEQ multiplex PCR; TCRdb lists only in-frame clones, some missing. The sample records tens of thousands of clones, about four fifths being singletons. This rearrangement joins TRBV6-2 or TRBV6-3 to TRBJ2-1; 7 positions agree with TRBD1. This receptor was taken from an adult who received the AZD1222 COVID-19 vaccine. Sequencing used peripheral blood, obtained 28 days after the second AZD1222 dose. This CDR3 reads CASSGRQGEAYNEQFF. CDR3 nucleotides: TGTGCCAGCAGTGGACGACAGGGCGAAGCATACAATGAGCAGTTCTTC.